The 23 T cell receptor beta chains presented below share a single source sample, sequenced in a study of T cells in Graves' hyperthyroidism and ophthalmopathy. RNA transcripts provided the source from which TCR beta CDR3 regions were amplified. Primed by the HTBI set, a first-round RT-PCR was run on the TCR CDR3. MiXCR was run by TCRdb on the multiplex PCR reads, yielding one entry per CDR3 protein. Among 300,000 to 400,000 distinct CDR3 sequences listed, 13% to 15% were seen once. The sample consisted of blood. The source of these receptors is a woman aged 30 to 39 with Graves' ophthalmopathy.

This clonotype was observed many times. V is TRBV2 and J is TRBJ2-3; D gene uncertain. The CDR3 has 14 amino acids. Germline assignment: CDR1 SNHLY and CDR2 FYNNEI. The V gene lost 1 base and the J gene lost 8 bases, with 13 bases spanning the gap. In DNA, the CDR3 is TGTGCCAGCAGTGAAGACGGGCGGCGTGGTACGCAGTATTTT. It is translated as CASSEDGRRGTQYF. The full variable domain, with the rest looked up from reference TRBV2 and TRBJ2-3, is EPEVTQTPSHQVTQMGQEVILRCVPISNHLYFYWYRQILGQKVEFLVSFYNNEISEKSEIFDDQFSVERPDGSNFTLKIRSTKLEDSAMYFCASSEDGRRGTQYFGPGTRLTVL.

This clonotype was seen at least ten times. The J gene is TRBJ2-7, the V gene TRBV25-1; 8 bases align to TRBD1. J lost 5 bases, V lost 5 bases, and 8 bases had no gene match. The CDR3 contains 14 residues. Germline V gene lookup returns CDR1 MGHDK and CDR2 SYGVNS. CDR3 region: CASSRDRLGNEQYF. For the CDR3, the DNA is TGTGCCAGCAGTCGGGACAGGTTGGGCAACGAGCAGTACTTC.

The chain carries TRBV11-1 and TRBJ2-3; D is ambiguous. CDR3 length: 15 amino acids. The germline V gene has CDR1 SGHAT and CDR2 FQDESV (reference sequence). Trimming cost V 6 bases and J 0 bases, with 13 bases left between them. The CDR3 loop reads CASSPDVTSTDTQYF. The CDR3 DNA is TGTGCCAGCAGTCCGGACGTGACTAGCACAGATACGCAGTATTTT. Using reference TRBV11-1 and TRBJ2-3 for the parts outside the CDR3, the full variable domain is EAEVAQSPRYKITEKSQAVAFWCDPISGHATLYWYRQILGQGPELLVQFQDESVVDDSQLPKDRFSAERLKGVDSTLKIQPAELGDSAMYLCASSPDVTSTDTQYFGPGTRLTVL.

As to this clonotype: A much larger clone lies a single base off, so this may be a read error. In DNA form, the CDR3 reads TGTGCCATCAGTGAGTCGTACGGACACATCAGTCAGCCCCAGCATTTT. This sequence encodes CAISESYGHISQPQHF. This chain uses TRBV10-3 with TRBJ1-5, with D maybe TRBD1 (5 bases). Between the trimmed V and J ends, which lost 0 bases and 6 bases, there was a span of 15 bases. Looked up from germline, CDR1 is ENHRY and CDR2 is SYGVKD. The CDR3 is 16 amino acids.

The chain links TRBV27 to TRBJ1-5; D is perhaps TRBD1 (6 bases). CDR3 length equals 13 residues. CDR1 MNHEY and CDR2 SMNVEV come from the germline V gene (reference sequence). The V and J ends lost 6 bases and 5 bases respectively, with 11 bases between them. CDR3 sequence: CASRGDIHQPQHF. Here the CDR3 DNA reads TGTGCCAGCAGGGGGGACATTCATCAGCCCCAGCATTTT.

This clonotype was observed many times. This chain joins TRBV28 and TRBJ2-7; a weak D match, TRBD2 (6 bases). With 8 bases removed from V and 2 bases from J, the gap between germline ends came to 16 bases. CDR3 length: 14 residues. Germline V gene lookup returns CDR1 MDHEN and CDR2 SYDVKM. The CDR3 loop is CASEGRTTTYEQYF. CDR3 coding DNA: TGTGCCAGCGAGGGACGGACTACTACCTACGAGCAGTACTTC.

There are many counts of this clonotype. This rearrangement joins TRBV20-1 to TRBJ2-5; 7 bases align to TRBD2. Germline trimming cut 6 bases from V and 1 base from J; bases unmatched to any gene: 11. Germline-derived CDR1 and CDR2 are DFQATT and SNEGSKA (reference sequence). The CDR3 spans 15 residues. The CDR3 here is CSATPGRGTQETQYF. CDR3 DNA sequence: TGCAGTGCCACCCCCGGGCGGGGGACCCAAGAGACCCAGTACTTC.

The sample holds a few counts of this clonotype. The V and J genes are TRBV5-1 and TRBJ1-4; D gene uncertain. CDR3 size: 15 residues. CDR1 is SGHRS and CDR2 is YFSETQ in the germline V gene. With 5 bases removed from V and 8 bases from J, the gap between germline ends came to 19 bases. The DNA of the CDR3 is TGCGCCAGCAGGTCCCTTGGGGAATCTCTGGAAAAACTGTTTTTT. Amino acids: CASRSLGESLEKLFF. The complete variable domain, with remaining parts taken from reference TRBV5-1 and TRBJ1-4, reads KAGVTQTPRYLIKTRGQQVTLSCSPISGHRSVSWYQQTPGQGLQFLFEYFSETQRNKGNFPGRFSGRQFSNSRSEMNVSTLELGDSALYLCASRSLGESLEKLFFGSGTQLSVL.

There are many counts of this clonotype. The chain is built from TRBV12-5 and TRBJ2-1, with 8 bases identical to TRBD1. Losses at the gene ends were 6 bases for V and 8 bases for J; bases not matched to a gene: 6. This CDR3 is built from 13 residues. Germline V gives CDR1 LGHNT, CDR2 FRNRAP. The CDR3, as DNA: TGTGCTAGTGGACCCGACAGGGGTCATGAGCAGTTCTTC. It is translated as CASGPDRGHEQFF.

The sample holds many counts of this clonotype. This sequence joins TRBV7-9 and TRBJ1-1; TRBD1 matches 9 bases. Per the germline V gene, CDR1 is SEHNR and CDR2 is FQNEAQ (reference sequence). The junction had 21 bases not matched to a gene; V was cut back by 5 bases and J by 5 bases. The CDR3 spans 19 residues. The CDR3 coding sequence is TGTGCCAGCAGCCGAGAAGGGGGGACAGGGCGAAGGGGATCGACTGAAGCTTTCTTT. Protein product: CASSREGGTGRRGSTEAFF.

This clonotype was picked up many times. The CDR3 loop is CASSQPSGGVEQFF. CDR3 in DNA: TGTGCCAGCAGCCAACCTAGCGGGGGGGTTGAGCAGTTCTTC. V is TRBV3-1 and J is TRBJ2-1; 12 bases agree with TRBD2. V lost 2 bases to trimming and J lost 9 bases; unmatched junction nucleotides: 2. CDR1 LGHDT and CDR2 YNNKEL come from the germline V gene (reference sequence). The CDR3 is 14 residues long.

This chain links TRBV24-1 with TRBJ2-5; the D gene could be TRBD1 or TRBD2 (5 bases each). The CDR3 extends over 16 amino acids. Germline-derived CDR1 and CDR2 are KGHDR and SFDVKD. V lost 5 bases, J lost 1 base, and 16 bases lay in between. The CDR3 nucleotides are TGTGCCACCAGTGCCGCGGCGGCTGGGGGCCAAGAGACCCAGTACTTC. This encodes CATSAAAAGGQETQYF.

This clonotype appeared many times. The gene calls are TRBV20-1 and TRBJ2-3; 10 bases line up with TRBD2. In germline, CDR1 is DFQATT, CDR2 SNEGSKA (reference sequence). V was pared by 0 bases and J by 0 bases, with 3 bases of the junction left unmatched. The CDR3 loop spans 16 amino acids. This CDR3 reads CSARDVLAGSTDTQYF. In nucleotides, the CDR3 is TGCAGTGCTAGAGACGTACTAGCGGGAAGCACAGATACGCAGTATTTT.

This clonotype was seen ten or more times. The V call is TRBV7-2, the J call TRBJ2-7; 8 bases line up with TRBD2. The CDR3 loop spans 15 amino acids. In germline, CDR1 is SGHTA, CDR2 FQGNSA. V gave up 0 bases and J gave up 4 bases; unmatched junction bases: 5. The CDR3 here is CASSLARGALYEQYF. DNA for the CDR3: TGTGCCAGCAGCTTAGCGCGGGGGGCCCTTTACGAGCAGTACTTC.

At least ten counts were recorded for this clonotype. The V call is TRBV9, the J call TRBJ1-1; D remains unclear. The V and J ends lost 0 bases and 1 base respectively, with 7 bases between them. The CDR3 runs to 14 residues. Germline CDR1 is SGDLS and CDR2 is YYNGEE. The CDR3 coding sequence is TGTGCCAGCAGCGTAGATGAGGGGAACACTGAAGCTTTCTTT. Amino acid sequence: CASSVDEGNTEAFF.

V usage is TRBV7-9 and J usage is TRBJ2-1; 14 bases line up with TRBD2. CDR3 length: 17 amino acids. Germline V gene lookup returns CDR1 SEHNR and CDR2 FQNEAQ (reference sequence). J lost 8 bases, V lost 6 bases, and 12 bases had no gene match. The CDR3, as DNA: TGTGCCAGCAGTACGACCGGGACTAGCGGGGGACTAGATGAGCAGTTCTTC. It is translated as CASSTTGTSGGLDEQFF.

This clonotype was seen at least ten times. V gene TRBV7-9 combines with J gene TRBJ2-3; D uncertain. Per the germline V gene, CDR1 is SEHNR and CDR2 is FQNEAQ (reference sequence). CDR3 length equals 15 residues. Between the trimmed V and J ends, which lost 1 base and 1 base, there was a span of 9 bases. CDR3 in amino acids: CASSLVSRGTDTQYF. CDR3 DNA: TGTGCCAGCAGCTTAGTGTCCAGAGGCACAGATACGCAGTATTTT.

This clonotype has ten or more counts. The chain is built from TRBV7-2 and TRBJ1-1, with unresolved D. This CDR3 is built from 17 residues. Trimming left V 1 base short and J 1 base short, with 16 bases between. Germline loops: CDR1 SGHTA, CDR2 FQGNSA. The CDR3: CASSLVGRTLRNTEAFF. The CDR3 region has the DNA TGTGCCAGCAGCTTAGTAGGTCGCACCCTAAGGAACACTGAAGCTTTCTTT.

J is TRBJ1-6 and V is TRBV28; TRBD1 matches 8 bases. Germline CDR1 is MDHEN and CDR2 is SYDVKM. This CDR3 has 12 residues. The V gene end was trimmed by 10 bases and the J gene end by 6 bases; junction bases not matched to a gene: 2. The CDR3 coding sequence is TGTGCCACAGGACAGGGTAATTCACCCCTCCACTTT. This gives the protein CATGQGNSPLHF.

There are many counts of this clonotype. The CDR3 DNA sequence: TGCAGTGCTAGCACGACGGCATATGGCTACACCTTC. Its protein is CSASTTAYGYTF. J is TRBJ1-2 and V is TRBV20-1; D unresolved. Per the germline V gene, CDR1 is DFQATT and CDR2 is SNEGSKA (reference sequence). The CDR3 sequence is 12 residues long. The ends were cut back, 3 bases at V and 5 bases at J, with 10 bases in the middle.

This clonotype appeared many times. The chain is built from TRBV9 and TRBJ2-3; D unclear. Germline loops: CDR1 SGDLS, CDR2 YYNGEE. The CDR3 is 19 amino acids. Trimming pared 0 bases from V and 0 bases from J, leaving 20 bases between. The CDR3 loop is CASSVGLGRVVPSTDTQYF. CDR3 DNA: TGTGCCAGCAGCGTAGGCCTTGGTAGAGTGGTCCCTAGCACAGATACGCAGTATTTT. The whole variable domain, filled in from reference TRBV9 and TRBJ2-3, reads DSGVTQTPKHLITATGQRVTLRCSPRSGDLSVYWYQQSLDQGLQFLIQYYNGEERAKGNILERFSAQQFPDLHSELNLSSLELGDSALYFCASSVGLGRVVPSTDTQYFGPGTRLTVL.

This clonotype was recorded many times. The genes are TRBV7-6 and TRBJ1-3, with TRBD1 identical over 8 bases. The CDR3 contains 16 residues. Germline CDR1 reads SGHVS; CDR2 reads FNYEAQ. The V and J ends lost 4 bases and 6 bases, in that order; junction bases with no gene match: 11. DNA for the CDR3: TGTGCCAGCAGCTACGATACAGGGGGAGCGGAAAACACCATATATTTT. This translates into CASSYDTGGAENTIYF.

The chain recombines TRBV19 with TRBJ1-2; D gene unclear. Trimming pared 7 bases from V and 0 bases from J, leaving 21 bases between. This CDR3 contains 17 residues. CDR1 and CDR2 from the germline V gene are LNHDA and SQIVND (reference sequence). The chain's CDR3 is CASTPGGVGKTNYGYTF. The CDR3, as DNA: TGTGCCAGTACCCCCGGAGGAGTGGGGAAAACTAACTATGGCTACACCTTC.